The sequence of this T cell receptor (beta chain) was determined in a study of cytomegalovirus exposure and HLA in healthy donors. CDR3 length: 17 residues. V lost 1 base to trimming and J lost 6 bases; unmatched junction nucleotides: 9. Looked up from germline, CDR1 is SEHNR and CDR2 is FQNEAQ (reference sequence). Study-wide points: Later analysis reportedly placed an Asian-associated ancestry cluster below the roughly 700-donor mean in N-insertions.

PCR was performed using 60 Vbeta and 13 Jbeta primers. Profiled with immunoSEQ multiplex PCR; TCRdb holds only in-frame clones, not every one. The repertoire consists of some 140,000 clones, with approximately 69% occurring once and the leading ten covering around 2.3%. Worth noting for this clone: Its antigen remains unidentified.

The chain couples TRBV7-9 to TRBJ2-7; TRBD2 agrees at 13 bases. Sequenced input: PBMCs. The sequence derives from a man under 40 in good health and CMV-seronegative. CDR3 residues: CASSLGTSGGAPGEQYF. In DNA, the CDR3 is TGTGCCAGCAGCTTAGGCACTAGCGGGGGGGCCCCGGGCGAGCAGTACTTC.